Below, 29 T cell receptor beta chains from the same sample are listed, as sequenced in a study of cytomegalovirus exposure and HLA in healthy donors. The primer mix had 60 Vbeta and 13 Jbeta primers. This table comes from immunoSEQ multiplex PCR, and its TCRdb copy is limited to in-frame clones, with some not included. The sample comprises 150,000 to 200,000 clones, roughly 68% of which are singletons, and approximately 2% rests with the top ten. The sequenced sample consisted of PBMCs. These receptors were collected from a woman in her thirties in good health and CMV-seronegative.

This chain connects TRBV5-1 to TRBJ2-6; D possibly corresponds to TRBD2 (5 bases). Per germline, CDR1 SGHRS and CDR2 YFSETQ. This CDR3 spans 14 amino acids. V was cut by 5 bases and J by 2 bases, with 8 bases left in between. CDR3 nucleotide sequence: TGCGCCAGCAGTGCCGGGGCTGGGGCCAACGTCCTGACTTTC. It specifies CASSAGAGANVLTF.

The rearrangement joins TRBV7-3 to TRBJ2-2; tentatively, D is TRBD1 (6 bases). Per the germline V gene, CDR1 is SGHTA and CDR2 is FQGTGA. The CDR3 sequence is 16 residues long. V dropped 0 bases and J dropped 6 bases, with 14 bases sitting between them. CDR3 nucleotide sequence: TGTGCCAGCAGCTTAACGCAGGGGATTGTCCCCGGGGAGCTGTTTTTT. Translation gives CASSLTQGIVPGELFF.

The rearrangement uses TRBV7-4 and TRBJ1-1; 8 bases are a match to TRBD1. The length of the CDR3 is 14 residues. Germline-derived CDR1 and CDR2 are SGHVT and SQSDAQ. V lost 5 bases to trimming and J lost 1 base; unmatched junction nucleotides: 3. DNA of the CDR3: TGTGCCAGCAGCCTGGGACAGGCGAACACTGAAGCTTTCTTT. This gives the protein CASSLGQANTEAFF.

This sequence joins TRBV5-1 and TRBJ1-2, with D hard to call. Trimming cost V 2 bases and J 4 bases, with 15 bases left between them. CDR3 length equals 15 residues. CDR1 is SGHRS, CDR2 YFSETQ, per germline. The CDR3, as DNA: TGCGCCAGCAGCTTACCCCCCCCGCTCAGCTATGGCTACACCTTC. This gives the protein CASSLPPPLSYGYTF.

This sequence joins TRBV6-5 and TRBJ2-1; unclear D gene. The CDR3 contains 15 residues. Deletions cut 3 bases from V and 4 bases from J, with 13 bases between. Per germline, CDR1 MNHEY and CDR2 SVGAGI. The CDR3 coding sequence is TGTGCCAGCAGTTATAGCCGCTACTCTTACAATGAGCAGTTCTTC. Translated: CASSYSRYSYNEQFF.

The chain is built from TRBV29-1 and TRBJ1-1, with TRBD1 matching over 10 bases. V shed 7 bases, J shed 4 bases, and the junction held 6 bases outside the gene matches. CDR1 and CDR2 from the germline V gene are SQVTM and ANQGSEA. The CDR3 has 13 amino acids. The CDR3 DNA reads TGCAGCGGGAGACAGGGGGCTTTCACTGAAGCTTTCTTT. Residues: CSGRQGAFTEAFF.

This chain uses TRBV11-2 with TRBJ1-3; 8 nucleotides match TRBD1. V was pared by 4 bases and J by 5 bases, with 7 bases of the junction left unmatched. Germline V gene data show CDR1 as SGHAT and CDR2 as FQNNGV. The CDR3 is 15 residues long. The CDR3 coding sequence is TGTGCCAGCAGCTCGAGGCGACAGGGGAGAAACACCATATATTTT. Translation gives CASSSRRQGRNTIYF.

V and J are TRBV27 and TRBJ1-1; D is possibly TRBD1 (5 bases). CDR3 size: 14 residues. V lost 3 bases, J lost 0 bases, and 8 bases lay in between. Germline V gives CDR1 MNHEY, CDR2 SMNVEV (reference sequence). The CDR3 nucleotides read TGTGCCAGCAGTTTTGCAGGGATGAACACTGAAGCTTTCTTT. Translated: CASSFAGMNTEAFF.

The rearrangement joins TRBV18 to TRBJ1-5; perhaps TRBD1 as D (5 bases). Trimming left V 3 bases short and J 5 bases short, with 14 bases between. The CDR3 runs 15 residues. The germline V gene encodes CDR1 KGHSH and CDR2 LQKENI. The CDR3 spells CASSPAGRLYQPQHF. As DNA, the CDR3 is TGTGCCAGCTCACCGGCAGGGCGCTTATATCAGCCCCAGCATTTT.

The chain links TRBV29-1 to TRBJ1-3; unclear D gene. Germline assignment: CDR1 SQVTM and CDR2 ANQGSEA. The ends were cut back, 0 bases at V and 0 bases at J, with 6 bases in the middle. This CDR3 contains 14 residues. The CDR3 DNA sequence: TGCAGCGTTGAAGATGGGAGCTCTGGAAACACCATATATTTT. Protein: CSVEDGSSGNTIYF.

The chain combines TRBV5-6 with TRBJ1-2, with D tentatively TRBD1 (5 bases). Germline V gene sequence: CDR1 SGHDT, CDR2 YYEEEE. This CDR3 is 12 amino acids long. V was cut by 6 bases and J by 5 bases, with 11 bases left in between. The CDR3 nucleotides read TGTGCCAGCACGGACACAATTTATGGCTACACCTTC. Its protein product is CASTDTIYGYTF.

The chain joins TRBV2 to TRBJ1-2, with D possibly being TRBD1 (6 bases). CDR1 and CDR2 from the germline V gene are SNHLY and FYNNEI. This CDR3 has 13 residues. Trimming took off 4 bases at V and 4 bases at J, with 10 bases between the two ends. CDR3 in amino acids: CASSADSAYGYTF. The CDR3 DNA sequence: TGTGCCAGCAGTGCGGACAGTGCCTATGGCTACACCTTC.

This chain connects TRBV5-6 to TRBJ2-7, with D tentatively TRBD2 (5 bases). The germline CDR1 and CDR2 sequences are SGHDT and YYEEEE. V was clipped by 2 bases and J by 4 bases, with 13 bases between them. The CDR3 has 14 residues. The CDR3 protein is CASSFGGGWYEQYF. The CDR3 region has the DNA TGTGCCAGCAGCTTCGGTGGAGGTTGGTACGAGCAGTACTTC.

This chain connects TRBV4-1 to TRBJ1-5, with D perhaps matching TRBD1 (6 bases). CDR3 length: 17 amino acids. Trimming took 4 bases from V and 7 from J, leaving 23 bases between them. Germline-derived CDR1 and CDR2 are MGHRA and YSYEKL. The CDR3 DNA is TGCGCCAGCAGCCGTTCCCCCACAGAAGGGGGTGCACAGCCCCAGCATTTT. Translating it yields CASSRSPTEGGAQPQHF.

The chain has TRBV4-1 and TRBJ2-7; 9 bases line up with TRBD1. Trimming cost V 4 bases and J 3 bases; bases outside gene matches: 4. Germline CDR1 and CDR2: MGHRA and YSYEKL. This CDR3 is built from 14 residues. CDR3 nucleotides: TGCGCCAGCAGCCTCGGGACAGGGCTCTACGAGCAGTACTTC. Protein sequence: CASSLGTGLYEQYF.

This clone occurred a few times. The V and J genes are TRBV9 and TRBJ2-3; 9 positions agree with TRBD2. The V gene end was trimmed by 5 bases and the J gene end by 1 base; junction bases not matched to a gene: 11. The CDR3 sequence is 17 residues long. Germline CDR1 SGDLS, CDR2 YYNGEE. This CDR3 reads CASRPGAGGRGTDTQYF. CDR3 coding DNA: TGTGCCAGCAGACCCGGGGCCGGCGGGAGGGGCACAGATACGCAGTATTTT.

This clone came up a few times. The V and J genes are TRBV7-9 and TRBJ2-5; 10 positions match TRBD2. Germline trimming cut 5 bases from V and 5 bases from J; bases unmatched to any gene: 8. Germline CDR1 SEHNR, CDR2 FQNEAQ (reference sequence). The CDR3 length is 15 residues. The CDR3 coding sequence is TGTGCCAGCAGCCTTCTAGCGGGGGTTGTTGAGACCCAGTACTTC. Translated, it gives CASSLLAGVVETQYF. The variable domain in full, completed from reference TRBV7-9 and TRBJ2-5, reads DTGVSQNPRHKITKRGQNVTFRCDPISEHNRLYWYRQTLGQGPEFLTYFQNEAQLEKSRLLSDRFSAERPKGSFSTLEIQRTEQGDSAMYLCASSLLAGVVETQYFGPGTRLLVL.

CDR3 nucleotide sequence: TGCGCCAGCAGCTCGTACGGGGGGTTCGACTATGGCTACACCTTC. Residues: CASSSYGGFDYGYTF. This chain connects TRBV5-1 to TRBJ1-2, with D possibly being TRBD1 (5 bases). The length of the CDR3 is 15 residues. V lost 3 bases and J 3 bases, leaving 15 bases between the germline ends. The germline CDR1 and CDR2 sequences are SGHRS and YFSETQ.

The V call is TRBV28, the J call TRBJ2-1, with TRBD2 matching 10 bases. V lost 2 bases and J lost 9; bases outside the gene matches: 13. The CDR3 has 17 amino acids. The germline gives CDR1 MDHEN, CDR2 SYDVKM. The CDR3 nucleotides read TGTGCCAGCAGTTTAATTATGCTAGCGGGGGCGGCAGGTGAGCAGTTCTTC. It is translated as CASSLIMLAGAAGEQFF. Combining the CDR3 with reference TRBV28 and TRBJ2-1 gives the whole variable domain DVKVTQSSRYLVKRTGEKVFLECVQDMDHENMFWYRQDPGLGLRLIYFSYDVKMKEKGDIPEGYSVSREKKERFSLILESASTNQTSMYLCASSLIMLAGAAGEQFFGPGTRLTVL.

The J gene is TRBJ2-1, the V gene TRBV11-2; D perhaps matches TRBD2 (6 bases). Trimming removed 4 bases at V and 9 bases at J, with 16 bases between. CDR1 is SGHAT and CDR2 is FQNNGV in the germline V gene. The CDR3 loop spans 14 amino acids. The CDR3 reads CASSYLGGSVEQFF. The CDR3 nucleotides are TGTGCCAGCAGCTATTTGGGGGGATCGGTTGAGCAGTTCTTC. Full variable domain (remainder filled in from reference TRBV11-2 and TRBJ2-1): EAGVAQSPRYKIIEKRQSVAFWCNPISGHATLYWYQQILGQGPKLLIQFQNNGVVDDSQLPKDRFSAERLKGVDSTLKIQPAKLEDSAVYLCASSYLGGSVEQFFGPGTRLTVL.

The chain recombines TRBV29-1 with TRBJ2-2; possibly TRBD2 for D (5 bases). The CDR3 has 13 residues. Germline CDR1 reads SQVTM; CDR2 reads ANQGSEA. This CDR3 reads CSGGRPNTGELFF. CDR3 nucleotide sequence: TGCAGTGGAGGCAGGCCGAACACCGGGGAGCTGTTTTTT.

The CDR3 spells CARSPPTGSRYGYTF. The CDR3 DNA follows: TGTGCCAGAAGCCCGCCGACAGGGAGTCGGTATGGCTACACCTTC. The chain joins TRBV5-3 to TRBJ1-2; 7 bases are shared with TRBD1. TRBV5-3 is noted as an ORF with a role that remains uncertain. J gave up 5 bases and V 4 bases, and 11 bases lay outside the gene matches. This CDR3 region has 15 residues.

V and J are TRBV5-4 and TRBJ2-7; unclear D gene. Trimming removed 4 bases from V and 3 bases from J, with 14 bases in between. Looked up from germline, CDR1 is SGHNT and CDR2 is YYREEE (reference sequence). The CDR3 consists of 14 residues. The CDR3 reads CASSAATSGYEQYF. DNA for the CDR3: TGTGCCAGCAGCGCTGCCACTTCGGGCTACGAGCAGTACTTC.

The chain is built from TRBV4-2 and TRBJ2-3; tentatively, D is TRBD1 (5 bases). V was clipped by 4 bases and J by 4 bases, with 18 bases between them. The CDR3 extends over 16 amino acids. CDR1 and CDR2 (germline): LGHNA, YNFKEQ. For the CDR3, the DNA is TGTGCCAGCAGCCCAGACTTCCAAAGGGGCCCAGATACGCAGTATTTT. Translating gives CASSPDFQRGPDTQYF.

The CDR3 DNA follows: TGCGCCAGCAGCGGAGGGGCGGACAATCAGCCCCAGCATTTT. Its translation: CASSGGADNQPQHF. The chain links TRBV5-1 to TRBJ1-5; weak D call: TRBD1 (5 bases). This CDR3 has 14 amino acids. The V gene lost 4 bases and the J gene lost 3 bases, with 11 bases spanning the gap. Germline V gene data show CDR1 as SGHRS and CDR2 as YFSETQ.

This clone was seen just once. The chain links TRBV6-1 to TRBJ2-3; tentatively, D is TRBD1 (5 bases). Trimming stripped 9 bases from V and 0 bases from J, with 16 bases between. Per germline, CDR1 MNHNS and CDR2 SASEGT. The CDR3 sequence is 15 residues long. CDR3 in DNA: TGTGCCAGTCCGACAGCTCCTTTTAGCACAGATACGCAGTATTTT. Translation gives CASPTAPFSTDTQYF.

This chain uses TRBV14 with TRBJ2-3; D call uncertain. With 4 bases removed from V and 5 bases from J, the gap between germline ends came to 13 bases. The CDR3 contains 14 residues. Germline V gene lookup returns CDR1 SGHDN and CDR2 FVKESK. CDR3 sequence (DNA): TGTGCCAGCAGCCTCTGGCAGGCCGGAGATACGCAGTATTTT. As protein: CASSLWQAGDTQYF.

This chain uses TRBV29-1 with TRBJ2-7, with a possible D match to TRBD1 (6 bases). The germline V gene encodes CDR1 SQVTM and CDR2 ANQGSEA. The CDR3 covers 13 residues. The V end lost 4 bases, the J end lost 3 bases, and 13 bases lay between the germline ends. The CDR3 DNA reads TGCAGCGTTGCTAGGGGGTACTACTACGAGCAGTACTTC. Amino acids: CSVARGYYYEQYF.

In this sample, this clone turned up once. The genes are TRBV6-1 and TRBJ1-1, with D possibly matching TRBD1 (5 bases). Trimming removed 1 base from V and 0 bases from J, with 9 bases in between. Germline loops: CDR1 MNHNS, CDR2 SASEGT. The CDR3 covers 15 residues. The CDR3 coding sequence is TGTGCCAGCAGTGAAGGAAGACAGTTGAACACTGAAGCTTTCTTT. It codes for CASSEGRQLNTEAFF.